This T cell receptor (beta chain) was recovered during a study of T cell responses to AZD1222 COVID-19 vaccine. Regarding this clone: What it binds is not known.

TCRdb's table, derived via immunoSEQ multiplex PCR, lists solely in-frame clones and lacks some. The sample consists of 150,000 to 200,000 clones, about 92% of them appearing once. CDR1 is SGHRS and CDR2 is YFSETQ in the germline V gene. The V and J ends lost 4 bases and 0 bases respectively, with 10 bases between them. The CDR3 is 14 amino acids. Broader study findings: An increase in Spike-specific TCR breadth and depth was observed after two AZD1222 doses. Repertoire collection took place solely once the T cell response had peaked.

The genes are TRBV5-1 and TRBJ1-1, with D perhaps matching TRBD1 (5 bases). This sequence originates from an adult in good health. This material consisted of peripheral blood, taken on day 0 of AZD1222 vaccination. CDR3 in amino acids: CASSLWTMNTEAFF. CDR3 nucleotides: TGCGCCAGCAGCCTTTGGACAATGAACACTGAAGCTTTCTTT. Based on the CDR3 plus reference TRBV5-1 and TRBJ1-1, the full variable domain is KAGVTQTPRYLIKTRGQQVTLSCSPISGHRSVSWYQQTPGQGLQFLFEYFSETQRNKGNFPGRFSGRQFSNSRSEMNVSTLELGDSALYLCASSLWTMNTEAFFGQGTRLTVV.